This T cell receptor beta chain was recovered during a study of technical replicates of blood from several donors. This CDR3 region has 13 residues. V lost 4 bases and J lost 3; bases outside the gene matches: 2. Germline assignment: CDR1 MNHNS and CDR2 SASEGT. The table came from immunoSEQ multiplex PCR; TCRdb's copy has only in-frame clones and leaves some out. The data contain 77,000 or so clones, roughly 92% of them singletons. Sequencing input: T cells isolated from PBMCs. This chain joins TRBV6-1 and TRBJ1-1; 7 bases are shared with TRBD1. The TCR originated in a human donor in good health. The DNA of the CDR3 is TGTGCCAGCAGTGCTGACAGGGACACTGAAGCTTTCTTT. Its protein product is CASSADRDTEAFF.